This TCR beta chain was found in a study of identical twins. Trimming cost V 0 bases and J 5 bases, with 15 bases left between them. CDR3 size: 16 residues. CDR1 is SGHRS, CDR2 YFSETQ, per germline. After template switching added a universal primer site, the resulting cDNA carried unique molecular identifiers. MiXCR, run by TCRdb on the 5' RACE reads, gives a single entry per CDR3 protein. The sample lists under 900,000 distinct CDR3 sequences; roughly 20% were seen once. Study results and caveats: Surplus twin overlap in beta out-of-frame sequences was less pronounced.

As for this clonotype: What it recognizes is unknown.

These same data were also listed under a study on T cells expressing NK-cell markers. That paper notes: Sorting was restricted to alpha-beta TCR T cells by an anti-gamma-delta TCR antibody in several experiments. Expanded clones of NKG2C+ T cells had an unclear HCMV specificity.

The V gene is TRBV5-1, the J gene TRBJ2-1; weak D call: TRBD1 (5 bases). The sequenced sample consisted of PBMCs. The clonotype originates from a woman aged 18-29 years in good health. The CDR3 DNA follows: TGCGCCAGCAGCTTGGTATTTCGCCAGGGAAACAATGAGCAGTTCTTC. This translates into CASSLVFRQGNNEQFF. Filled out from reference TRBV5-1 and TRBJ2-1, the complete variable domain reads KAGVTQTPRYLIKTRGQQVTLSCSPISGHRSVSWYQQTPGQGLQFLFEYFSETQRNKGNFPGRFSGRQFSNSRSEMNVSTLELGDSALYLCASSLVFRQGNNEQFFGPGTRLTVL.